One and the same sample provided the 19 T cell receptor beta chains below, sequenced in a study of spatial heterogeneity in lung cancer. Regarding the study as a whole: Tumoral mutation counts were tracked by counts of expanded intratumoral alpha and beta TCRs.

The time point is: sample taken at primary tumor resection. Antigen specificity for these receptors is unknown. Using its own MiXCR run on the 5' RACE reads, TCRdb lists one record per CDR3 protein. Among around 100,000 distinct CDR3 sequences listed, 4.4% were seen once. Sample: lung tumor tissue, taken at surgery. Receptor source: a male donor with early-stage non-small cell lung cancer.

The gene calls are TRBV12-3 or TRBV12-4 and TRBJ2-7; 9 positions match TRBD2. The CDR3 contains 16 residues. V gave up 3 bases and J gave up 7 bases; unmatched junction bases: 13. CDR3 sequence (DNA): TGTGCCAGCAGTTTTCAAGGGCCTAGCGGGACCCCAGAGCAGTACTTC. Encoded protein: CASSFQGPSGTPEQYF.

This clonotype was seen a few times. CDR3 loop: CASSQQTANEQFF. For the CDR3, the DNA is TGTGCCAGCAGCCAACAGACAGCAAATGAGCAGTTCTTC. The genes are TRBV7-2 and TRBJ2-1; D is perhaps TRBD1 (5 bases). The germline V gene has CDR1 SGHTA and CDR2 FQGNSA. V lost 5 bases to trimming and J lost 7 bases, with 12 bases between them. The CDR3 sequence is 13 residues long.

This clonotype occurred many times. The genes are TRBV4-1 and TRBJ2-5, with 9 nucleotides matching TRBD2. CDR1 is MGHRA and CDR2 is YSYEKL in the germline V gene. The CDR3 totals 16 residues. With 4 bases clipped from V and 2 bases from J, the junction kept 8 bases outside the gene matches. The CDR3 loop reads CASSRSPSGVQETQYF. CDR3 DNA: TGCGCCAGCAGCCGGTCCCCTAGCGGGGTACAAGAGACCCAGTACTTC.

This clonotype was detected ten times or more. The V call is TRBV12-3 or TRBV12-4, the J call TRBJ1-1; 8 bases agree with TRBD1. Trimming at V came to 0 bases and at J to 11 bases, leaving 5 bases not matched to a gene. The CDR3 runs 13 residues. CDR3 coding DNA: TGTGCCAGCAGTTTAGCCGGACAGGGTACGGCTTTCTTT. It translates to CASSLAGQGTAFF.

In its sample, this clonotype was seen many times. The chain uses TRBV14 and TRBJ2-1; TRBD2 is a possible D gene (5 bases). The germline V gene has CDR1 SGHDN and CDR2 FVKESK. V lost 4 bases to trimming and J lost 0 bases, with 13 bases between them. CDR3 length: 16 amino acids. The CDR3 reads CASSPPAGSSYNEQFF. CDR3 nucleotide sequence: TGTGCCAGCAGCCCTCCGGCTGGGAGCTCCTACAATGAGCAGTTCTTC.

The table lists this clonotype with many counts. The CDR3 nucleotides are TGTGCCAGCAGCCCTCAGACTAGCGGGGCTACAGATACGCAGTATTTT. Translated: CASSPQTSGATDTQYF. This rearrangement joins TRBV12-3 or TRBV12-4 to TRBJ2-3, with 11 positions matching TRBD2. This CDR3 has 16 residues. V shed 6 bases, J shed 3 bases, and the junction held 8 bases outside the gene matches.

This clonotype was recorded many times. The genes are TRBV5-1 and TRBJ2-6; a weak D match, TRBD1 (6 bases). The V end was cut by 4 bases, the J end by 9 bases, with 17 bases between. CDR1 and CDR2 (germline): SGHRS, YFSETQ. This CDR3 contains 15 residues. CDR3 DNA sequence: TGCGCCAGCAGCCTGTCAATTGACAGGTACAACGTCCTGACTTTC. Protein: CASSLSIDRYNVLTF. The full variable domain, with the rest looked up from reference TRBV5-1 and TRBJ2-6, is KAGVTQTPRYLIKTRGQQVTLSCSPISGHRSVSWYQQTPGQGLQFLFEYFSETQRNKGNFPGRFSGRQFSNSRSEMNVSTLELGDSALYLCASSLSIDRYNVLTFGAGSRLTVL.

This clonotype was seen many times. The chain combines TRBV5-1 with TRBJ1-2; 7 nucleotides agree with TRBD1. With 0 bases clipped from V and 2 bases from J, the junction kept 1 base outside the gene matches. This CDR3 comprises 14 residues. Germline V gene lookup returns CDR1 SGHRS and CDR2 YFSETQ. DNA of the CDR3: TGCGCCAGCAGCTTGGAACAGGGGAACTATGGCTACACCTTC. It specifies CASSLEQGNYGYTF.

This clonotype was observed many times. The CDR3 DNA reads as TGTGCCAGCAGCCAAGGGTTGGAATCTGCTGGCTACACCTTC. This gives the protein CASSQGLESAGYTF. The rearrangement uses TRBV3-1 and TRBJ1-2; no reliable D call. Deletions cut 1 base from V and 7 bases from J, with 13 bases between. This CDR3 spans 14 amino acids. CDR1 is LGHDT, CDR2 YNNKEL, per germline (reference sequence).

This clonotype came up many times. The chain links TRBV11-2 to TRBJ1-1; weak D call: TRBD1 (5 bases). Germline CDR1 is SGHAT and CDR2 is FQNNGV. With 4 bases removed from V and 8 bases from J, the gap between germline ends came to 17 bases. This CDR3 region has 14 residues. CDR3 coding DNA: TGTGCCAGCAGCTCAGTTACAGGATATTTCGAAGCTTTCTTT. Translation: CASSSVTGYFEAFF.

At least ten counts were recorded for this clonotype. The chain combines TRBV29-1 with TRBJ2-5; 9 positions agree with TRBD1. The CDR3 sequence is 12 residues long. The junction had 2 bases not matched to a gene; V was cut back by 7 bases and J by 2 bases. Germline CDR1 reads SQVTM; CDR2 reads ANQGSEA. The CDR3 sequence: CSGGQGQETQYF. CDR3 nucleotides: TGCAGCGGGGGACAGGGTCAAGAGACCCAGTACTTC. The full variable domain, completed using reference TRBV29-1 and TRBJ2-5, is SAVISQKPSRDICQRGTSLTIQCQVDSQVTMMFWYRQQPGQSLTLIATANQGSEATYESGFVIDKFPISRPNLTFSTLTVSNMSPEDSSIYLCSGGQGQETQYFGPGTRLLVL.

This clonotype was detected many times. This chain connects TRBV4-1 to TRBJ2-7; D unclear. Trimming cost V 0 bases and J 3 bases, with 12 bases left between them. This CDR3 contains 15 residues. Germline values: CDR1 MGHRA, CDR2 YSYEKL. The CDR3 loop reads CASSQETGPFYEQYF. The CDR3 region has the DNA TGCGCCAGCAGCCAAGAGACGGGTCCCTTCTACGAGCAGTACTTC.

This clonotype occurred many times. The gene calls are TRBV5-6 and TRBJ1-1; unclear D gene. This CDR3 contains 16 residues. Germline V gene sequence: CDR1 SGHDT, CDR2 YYEEEE. Trimming left V 3 bases short and J 4 bases short, with 19 bases between. CDR3 DNA: TGTGCCAGCAGCTCTCTTAGGGCCGCCGCTTTCACTGAAGCTTTCTTT. Translated, it gives CASSSLRAAAFTEAFF. The whole variable domain, filled in from reference TRBV5-6 and TRBJ1-1, reads DAGVTQSPTHLIKTRGQQVTLRCSPKSGHDTVSWYQQALGQGPQFIFQYYEEEERQRGNFPDRFSGHQFPNYSSELNVNALLLGDSALYLCASSSLRAAAFTEAFFGQGTRLTVV.

This clonotype turned up a few times. This chain links TRBV10-3 with TRBJ2-1; the D is unclear. This CDR3 region has 15 residues. CDR1 is ENHRY, CDR2 SYGVKD, per germline. V was shortened by 0 bases and J by 5 bases, with 11 bases between the two germline ends. The CDR3 is CAISESILDDNEQFF. For the CDR3, the DNA is TGTGCCATCAGTGAGTCGATACTGGACGACAATGAGCAGTTCTTC.

This clonotype was detected many times. This rearrangement joins TRBV27 to TRBJ2-2; D not certain. CDR3 length equals 13 residues. Trimming cost V 8 bases and J 4 bases, with 11 bases left between them. Germline values: CDR1 MNHEY, CDR2 SMNVEV (reference sequence). As DNA, the CDR3 is TGTGCCAGCGGAAGGACGGGCACCGGGGAGCTGTTTTTT. Translated: CASGRTGTGELFF.

Details on this clonotype: A much larger clone differs from this one at a single base, so this may be a read error. The rearrangement links TRBV10-3 to TRBJ2-3, with 9 bases matching TRBD1. CDR1 and CDR2 from the germline V gene are ENHRY and SYGVKD. Trimming at V came to 11 bases and at J to 0 bases, leaving 6 bases not matched to a gene. The CDR3 is made up of 14 amino acids. In DNA, the CDR3 is TGTGCCGCAGCGGGGACAGGGAGCACAGATACGCAGTATTTT. Encoded protein: CAAAGTGSTDTQYF.

As concerns this clonotype: A read error may be the cause here, since a much bigger clone is one base away. The chain uses TRBV27 and TRBJ2-3; D not resolved. CDR1 and CDR2 (germline): MNHEY, SMNVEV (reference sequence). The V gene lost 7 bases and the J gene lost 5 bases, with 13 bases spanning the gap. CDR3 length: 13 amino acids. This chain's CDR3 is CASKVTWLDTQYF. The CDR3 coding sequence is TGTGCCAGCAAGGTCACGTGGTTAGATACGCAGTATTTT.

The chain recombines TRBV30 with TRBJ2-5; the D gene is possibly TRBD1 (5 bases). The length of the CDR3 is 12 residues. The V end lost 1 base, the J end lost 2 bases, and 5 bases lay between the germline ends. Germline V CDR1 and CDR2: GTSNPN, SVGIG (reference sequence). Here the CDR3 DNA reads TGTGCCTGGAGTGGACAGCAAGAGACCCAGTACTTC. Protein: CAWSGQQETQYF.

The V and J genes are TRBV9 and TRBJ2-2, with 7 positions matching TRBD2. V lost 1 base to trimming and J lost 6 bases; unmatched junction nucleotides: 9. The CDR3 loop spans 16 amino acids. Germline V gene lookup returns CDR1 SGDLS and CDR2 YYNGEE. CDR3 bases: TGTGCCAGCAGCGTATCGGCCGGGGGGTGGCCCGGGGAGCTGTTTTTT. Its protein is CASSVSAGGWPGELFF.